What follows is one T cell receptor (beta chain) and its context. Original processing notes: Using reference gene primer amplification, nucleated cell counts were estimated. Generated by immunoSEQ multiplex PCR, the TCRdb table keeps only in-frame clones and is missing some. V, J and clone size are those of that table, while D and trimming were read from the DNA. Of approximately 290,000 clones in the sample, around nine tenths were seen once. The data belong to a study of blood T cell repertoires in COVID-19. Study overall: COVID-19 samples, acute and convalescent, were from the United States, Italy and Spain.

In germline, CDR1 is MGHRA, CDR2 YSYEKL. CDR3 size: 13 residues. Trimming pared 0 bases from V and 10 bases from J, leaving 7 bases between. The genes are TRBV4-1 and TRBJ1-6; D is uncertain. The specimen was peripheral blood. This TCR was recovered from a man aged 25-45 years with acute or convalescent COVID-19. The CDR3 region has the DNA TGCGCCAGCAGCCAAGATCCCAGATCACCCCTCCACTTT. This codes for CASSQDPRSPLHF.